This T cell receptor beta chain came from a study of molecular identifiers for immune sequencing clone quantification. Using its own MiXCR run on the PCR reads, TCRdb lists one record per CDR3 protein. The sample has roughly 55,000 distinct CDR3 sequences, about a third seen once. The sample holds many counts of this clonotype. Germline V lookup: CDR1 PRHDT, CDR2 FYEKMQ (reference sequence). The CDR3 is 14 amino acids. V lost 3 bases, J lost 11 bases, and 9 bases stayed unmatched. With RNA at 10%, 30% or 50%, naive CD8 libraries came from roughly 20,000 to 1,000,000 sorted cells. The material sequenced was naive CD8+ T cells from blood, with Jurkat cell RNA spiked in. As for subset: FACS-sorted CD8+CD4-CCR7+CD45RA+ naive T cells. The rearrangement links TRBV13 to TRBJ1-5, with TRBD1 matching 8 bases. This receptor was obtained from a human donor in good health. Some libraries in this study had Jurkat cell RNA spiked in. The CDR3 is CASSFGQGNGAQHF. The DNA for the CDR3 is TGTGCCAGCAGCTTTGGACAGGGCAATGGGGCCCAGCATTTT.